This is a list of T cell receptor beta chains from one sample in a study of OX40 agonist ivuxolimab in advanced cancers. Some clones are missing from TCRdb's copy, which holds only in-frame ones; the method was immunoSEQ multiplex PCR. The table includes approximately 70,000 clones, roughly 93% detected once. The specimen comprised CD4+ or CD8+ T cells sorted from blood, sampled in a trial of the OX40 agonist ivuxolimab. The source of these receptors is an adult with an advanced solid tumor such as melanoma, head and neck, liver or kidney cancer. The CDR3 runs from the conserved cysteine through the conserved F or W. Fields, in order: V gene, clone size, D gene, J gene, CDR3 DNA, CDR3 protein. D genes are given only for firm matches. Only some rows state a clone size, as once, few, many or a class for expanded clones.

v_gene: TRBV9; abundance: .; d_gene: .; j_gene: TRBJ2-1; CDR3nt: TGTGCCAGCAGCGTAGCGGCCGATTGGTACAATGAGCAGTTCTTC; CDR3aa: CASSVAADWYNEQFF
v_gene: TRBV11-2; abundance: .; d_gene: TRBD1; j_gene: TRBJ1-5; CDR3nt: TGTGCCAGCAGCTCCGGACAGGGTAAAGATCAGCCCCAGCATTTT; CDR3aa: CASSSGQGKDQPQHF
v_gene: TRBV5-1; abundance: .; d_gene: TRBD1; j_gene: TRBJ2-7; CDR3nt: TGCGCCAGCAGCTTCCGACAGGGGGCCTACGAGCAGTACTTC; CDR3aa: CASSFRQGAYEQYF
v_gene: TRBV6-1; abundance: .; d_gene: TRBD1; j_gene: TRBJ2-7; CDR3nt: TGTGCCAGCAGTGAAGTGAGGACAGGGCCCTACGAGCAGTACTTC; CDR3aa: CASSEVRTGPYEQYF
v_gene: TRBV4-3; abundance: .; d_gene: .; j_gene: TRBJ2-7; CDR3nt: TGCGCCAGCAGCCAAGAGCCAGCGGACTACTACGAGCAGTACTTC; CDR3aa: CASSQEPADYYEQYF
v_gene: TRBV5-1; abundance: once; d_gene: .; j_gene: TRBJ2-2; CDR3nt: TGCGCCAGCACCGCCGGGACATACTTTACCGGGGAGCTGTTTTTT; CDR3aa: CASTAGTYFTGELFF
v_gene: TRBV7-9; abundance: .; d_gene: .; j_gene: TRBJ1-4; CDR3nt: TGTGCCACTGAGGGGAGGGGCGAAGAAAAACTGTTTTTT; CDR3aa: CATEGRGEEKLFF
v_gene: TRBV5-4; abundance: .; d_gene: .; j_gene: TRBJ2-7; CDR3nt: TGTGCCAGCAGCTCTGACATGTACGAGCAGTACTTC; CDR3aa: CASSSDMYEQYF
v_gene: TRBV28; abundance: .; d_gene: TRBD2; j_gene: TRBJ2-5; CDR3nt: TGTGCCAGCAGTGGACGACTAGCGGGAGTCATTGGGTGGCAAGAGACCCAGTACTTC; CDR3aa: CASSGRLAGVIGWQETQYF
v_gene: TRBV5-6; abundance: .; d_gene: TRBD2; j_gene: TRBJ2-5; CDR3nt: TGTGCCAGCAGCTTAAGACTAGCGGGAGTATTCCAAGAGACCCAGTACTTC; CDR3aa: CASSLRLAGVFQETQYF